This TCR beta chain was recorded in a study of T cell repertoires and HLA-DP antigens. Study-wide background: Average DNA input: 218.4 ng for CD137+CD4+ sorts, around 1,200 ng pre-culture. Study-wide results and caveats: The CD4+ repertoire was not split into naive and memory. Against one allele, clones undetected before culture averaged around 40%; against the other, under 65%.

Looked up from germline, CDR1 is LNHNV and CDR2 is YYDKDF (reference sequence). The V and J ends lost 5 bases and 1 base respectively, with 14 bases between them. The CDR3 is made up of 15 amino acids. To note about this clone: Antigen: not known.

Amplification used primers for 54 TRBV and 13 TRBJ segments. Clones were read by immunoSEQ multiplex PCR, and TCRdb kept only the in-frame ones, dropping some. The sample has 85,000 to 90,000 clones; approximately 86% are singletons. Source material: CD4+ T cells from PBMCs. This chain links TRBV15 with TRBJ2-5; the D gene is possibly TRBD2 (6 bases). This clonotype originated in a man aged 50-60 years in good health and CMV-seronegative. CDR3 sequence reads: CATSGYVTSQETQYF. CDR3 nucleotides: TGTGCCACCAGCGGCTACGTGACTAGCCAAGAGACCCAGTACTTC.